Reported below is one T cell receptor (beta chain). Primers: 60 Vbeta forward and 13 Jbeta reverse. Authors' processing steps: Later analysis identified roughly 82 million unique TCR beta chains, some 10 million shared. Data came from immunoSEQ multiplex PCR; TCRdb stores just in-frame clones and leaves some out. The V and J calls and clone size are taken from that table; D and trimming were inferred from the DNA. The sample consists of roughly 120,000 clones, around three quarters of them appearing once. This sample stems from a study of cytomegalovirus exposure and HLA in healthy donors. This CDR3 is built from 15 residues. V lost 6 bases, J lost 5 bases, and 10 bases stayed unmatched. Germline CDR1 MNHEY, CDR2 SVGAGI.

This sequence originates from a woman between 45 and 60 years old in good health and CMV-seropositive. This chain joins TRBV6-5 and TRBJ1-5; 7 nucleotides align to TRBD1. The specimen sequenced was PBMCs. This CDR3 is CASSQSPGGHQPQHF. Here the CDR3 DNA reads TGTGCCAGCAGCCAAAGTCCAGGGGGACATCAGCCCCAGCATTTT.